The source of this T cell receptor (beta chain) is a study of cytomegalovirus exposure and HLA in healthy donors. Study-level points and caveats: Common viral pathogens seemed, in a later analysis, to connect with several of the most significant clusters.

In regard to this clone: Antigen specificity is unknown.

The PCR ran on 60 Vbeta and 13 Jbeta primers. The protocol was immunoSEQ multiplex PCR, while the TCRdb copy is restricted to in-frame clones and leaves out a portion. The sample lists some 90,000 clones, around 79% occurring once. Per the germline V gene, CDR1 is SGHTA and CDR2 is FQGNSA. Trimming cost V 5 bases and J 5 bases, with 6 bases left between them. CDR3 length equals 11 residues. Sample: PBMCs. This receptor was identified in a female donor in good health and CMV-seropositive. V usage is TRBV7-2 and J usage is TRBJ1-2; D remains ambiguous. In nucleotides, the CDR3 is TGTGCCAGCAGCCCAGGATATGGCTACACCTTC. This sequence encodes CASSPGYGYTF.